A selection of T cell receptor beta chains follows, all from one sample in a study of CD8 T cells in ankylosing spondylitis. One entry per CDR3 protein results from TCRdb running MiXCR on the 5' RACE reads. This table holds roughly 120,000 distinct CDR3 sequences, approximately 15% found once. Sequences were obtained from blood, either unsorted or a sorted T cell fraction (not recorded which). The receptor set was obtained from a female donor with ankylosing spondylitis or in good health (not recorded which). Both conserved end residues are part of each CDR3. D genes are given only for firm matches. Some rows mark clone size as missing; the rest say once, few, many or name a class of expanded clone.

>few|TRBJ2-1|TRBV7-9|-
CASSPNSKNEQFF
TGTGCCAGCAGCCCAAATTCCAAGAATGAGCAGTTCTTC
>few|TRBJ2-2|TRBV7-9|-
CASPKPANTGELFF
TGTGCCAGCCCCAAGCCAGCGAACACCGGGGAGCTGTTTTTT
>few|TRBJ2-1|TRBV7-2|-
CASTPRTYNEQFF
TGTGCCAGCACCCCTAGGACCTACAATGAGCAGTTCTTC
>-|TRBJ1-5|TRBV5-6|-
CASSLGGPRAEQPQHF
TGTGCCAGCAGCTTGGGTGGACCTCGGGCGGAGCAGCCCCAGCATTTT
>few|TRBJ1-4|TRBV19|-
CASSPGQGPNEKLFF
TGTGCCAGTAGCCCGGGACAAGGGCCAAATGAAAAACTGTTTTTT
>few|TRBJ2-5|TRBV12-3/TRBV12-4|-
CASSLNRETQYF
TGTGCCAGCAGTTTAAATCGAGAGACCCAGTACTTC
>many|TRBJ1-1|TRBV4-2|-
CASSQDLTVNTEAFF
TGTGCCAGCAGCCAAGATTTAACGGTTAACACTGAAGCTTTCTTT
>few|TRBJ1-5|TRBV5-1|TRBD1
CASSPTGTGSNQPQHF
TGCGCCAGCAGCCCCACCGGGACAGGGTCCAATCAGCCCCAGCATTTT
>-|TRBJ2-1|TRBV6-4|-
CARFSFGGGSISYNEQFF
TGTGCCAGATTCAGTTTCGGGGGAGGAAGTATCTCCTACAATGAGCAGTTCTTC
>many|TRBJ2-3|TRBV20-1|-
CSAPRGTDTQYF
TGCAGTGCTCCGCGGGGCACAGATACGCAGTATTTT
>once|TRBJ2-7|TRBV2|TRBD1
CASSWQGAHEQYF
TGTGCCAGCAGTTGGCAGGGGGCCCACGAGCAGTACTTC
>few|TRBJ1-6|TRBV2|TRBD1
CASSGGTGSSYNSPLHF
TGTGCCAGCAGTGGGGGGACAGGGAGCTCCTATAATTCACCCCTCCACTTT
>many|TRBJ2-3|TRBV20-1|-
CSAGLGSTDTQYF
TGCAGTGCCGGCCTGGGGAGCACAGATACGCAGTATTTT
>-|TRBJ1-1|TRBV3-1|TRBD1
CASSQATGGTEAFF
TGTGCCAGCAGCCAAGCTACAGGGGGCACTGAAGCTTTCTTT